One and the same sample provided the 19 T cell receptor beta chains below, sequenced in a study of control samples from healthy donors and cancer patients (dated by TCRdb to 2020 to 2021). Library preparation employed the immunoSEQ multiplex PCR assay. Here the immuneACCESS table is served through TCRdb, limited to in-frame sequences with V and J called. Missing clones are a known gap in these copies; in checked studies unresolved V genes cover under half, and the rest lacks a known reason. The sample yields about 140,000 clones; around nine tenths were counted once. The ten most abundant clones make up about 11% of the sample. Specimen: blood. The receptors derive from a man aged 25-40 years in good health.

This clone was found once. J is TRBJ1-2 and V is TRBV5-1; a weak D match, TRBD1 (5 bases). This CDR3 is 16 amino acids long. Germline V CDR1 and CDR2: SGHRS, YFSETQ. V lost 2 bases and J lost 8, with 22 bases in between. CDR3 region: CASSLVWGSPGRGYTF. Written as DNA, the CDR3 is TGCGCCAGCAGCTTAGTTTGGGGCTCCCCGGGAAGGGGCTACACCTTC.

The CDR3 is CATRARDRDSGADTQYF. In nucleotides, the CDR3 is TGTGCCACCAGGGCCCGGGACAGGGATTCCGGAGCAGATACGCAGTATTTT. The gene calls are TRBV24-1 and TRBJ2-3, with 9 bases that match TRBD1. Germline values: CDR1 KGHDR, CDR2 SFDVKD. The CDR3 runs to 17 residues. The V and J ends lost 7 bases and 4 bases, in that order; junction bases with no gene match: 14.

V is TRBV16 and J is TRBJ1-4; a possible D gene is TRBD1 (5 bases). Trimming took off 4 bases at V and 7 bases at J, with 16 bases between the two ends. The length of the CDR3 is 15 residues. Germline V gives CDR1 KGHSY, CDR2 FQNENV. The CDR3, as DNA: TGTGCCAGCAGCCCGGCCGGTAGGGGAGGTGAAAAACTGTTTTTT. It translates to CASSPAGRGGEKLFF.

The chain carries TRBV10-2 and TRBJ1-1; D not resolved. CDR3 length: 15 residues. The V gene's germline CDR1 is WSHSY and CDR2 SAAADI. The V gene lost 4 bases and the J gene lost 0 bases, with 12 bases spanning the gap. CDR3: CASSADSFLNTEAFF. The DNA of the CDR3 is TGCGCCAGCAGTGCGGATTCATTTTTGAACACTGAAGCTTTCTTT.

This clone was counted between two and nine times. J is TRBJ2-2 and V is TRBV11-2, with 8 bases fitting TRBD1. The germline V gene encodes CDR1 SGHAT and CDR2 FQNNGV. With V trimmed by 5 bases and J by 5 bases, 7 bases remained unmatched. CDR3 length: 15 residues. The CDR3 DNA is TGTGCCAGCAGCAAAAGGACAGGGTCGACCGGGGAGCTGTTTTTT. Its protein is CASSKRTGSTGELFF.

Turning to this clone: The sample carries other DNA sequences with the same CDR3. The chain combines TRBV6-2 or TRBV6-3 with TRBJ2-5; D not certain. Germline-derived CDR1 and CDR2 are MNHEY and SVGEGT. This CDR3 contains 14 residues. Trimming took off 2 bases at V and 5 bases at J, with 12 bases between the two ends. For the CDR3, the DNA is TGTGCCAGCAGTTACAATCCCAGCAGGGAGACCCAGTACTTC. This translates into CASSYNPSRETQYF.

V usage is TRBV7-9 and J usage is TRBJ1-2; TRBD1 agrees at 12 bases. V shed 4 bases and J 8 bases; nucleotides not matched to a gene: 8. The CDR3 contains 15 residues. Germline V gene lookup returns CDR1 SEHNR and CDR2 FQNEAQ (reference sequence). The CDR3 protein is CASSSWDRGLNGYTF. The CDR3 DNA is TGTGCCAGCAGCTCCTGGGACAGGGGGCTGAACGGCTACACCTTC.

V gene TRBV7-9 combines with J gene TRBJ2-2, with D unresolved. CDR1 is SEHNR, CDR2 FQNEAQ, per germline (reference sequence). V lost 3 bases and J 1 base, leaving 0 bases between the germline ends. The CDR3 extends over 12 amino acids. The CDR3 sequence: CASSLNTGELFF. In DNA, the CDR3 is TGTGCCAGCAGCTTGAACACCGGGGAGCTGTTTTTT.

The chain is built from TRBV28 and TRBJ1-6; 9 bases are a match to TRBD1. V gave up 5 bases and J gave up 0 bases; unmatched junction bases: 2. The germline V gene encodes CDR1 MDHEN and CDR2 SYDVKM. The CDR3 spans 16 residues. DNA for the CDR3: TGTGCCAGCAGTACAGGGGGCGTCTCCTATAATTCACCCCTCCACTTT. As protein: CASSTGGVSYNSPLHF.

The chain recombines TRBV15 with TRBJ1-4; 7 bases match TRBD1. The CDR3 covers 21 residues. V was pared by 0 bases and J by 0 bases, with 16 bases of the junction left unmatched. Germline V gene lookup returns CDR1 LNHNV and CDR2 YYDKDF (reference sequence). The CDR3 protein is CATSRDFHLGGTAATNEKLFF. For the CDR3, the DNA is TGTGCCACCAGCAGAGATTTCCACCTAGGGGGGACAGCTGCAACTAATGAAAAACTGTTTTTT.

V is TRBV4-3 and J is TRBJ2-5; 9 positions agree with TRBD2. Trimming took 1 base from V and 4 from J; bases not matched to a gene: 13. Germline assignment: CDR1 LGHNA and CDR2 YSLEER. The CDR3 loop spans 18 amino acids. The DNA for the CDR3 is TGCGCCAGCAGCCAAGCGGTGGGTAGCGGGAGTTTAGGAGAGACCCAGTACTTC. Protein: CASSQAVGSGSLGETQYF.

The rearrangement links TRBV11-2 to TRBJ2-7; D gene unclear. CDR1 is SGHAT and CDR2 is FQNNGV in the germline V gene. Trimming removed 9 bases from V and 2 bases from J, with 14 bases in between. CDR3 length: 13 amino acids. CDR3: CASTMAGTYEQYF. CDR3 bases: TGTGCCAGTACTATGGCCGGTACCTACGAGCAGTACTTC.

The genes are TRBV25-1 and TRBJ2-5, with 10 positions matching TRBD2. The ends lost 1 base at V and 0 bases at J; junction bases unmatched: 5. Germline CDR1 reads MGHDK; CDR2 reads SYGVNS. There are 17 residues in the CDR3. The CDR3: CASSEFKGLADQETQYF. The CDR3 DNA reads TGTGCCAGCAGTGAATTTAAAGGACTAGCGGACCAAGAGACCCAGTACTTC.

V and J are TRBV6-5 and TRBJ2-1, with D possibly TRBD2 on 6 matching bases. There are 14 residues in the CDR3. The germline V and J ends were trimmed by 7 bases and 8 bases, with 18 bases remaining between them. Germline loops: CDR1 MNHEY, CDR2 SVGAGI. DNA for the CDR3: TGTGCCAGCACTCTGCACGGGAGAAAGGATGAGCAGTTCTTC. Translation gives CASTLHGRKDEQFF.

The chain combines TRBV4-3 with TRBJ2-5; 10 bases are a match to TRBD2. With V trimmed by 5 bases and J by 4 bases, 4 bases remained unmatched. The V gene's germline CDR1 is LGHNA and CDR2 YSLEER. This CDR3 spans 14 amino acids. The CDR3 DNA reads TGCGCCAGCAGCTGGCGGACTAGCGGAGAGACCCAGTACTTC. This codes for CASSWRTSGETQYF.

J is TRBJ1-1 and V is TRBV19, with 7 nucleotides matching TRBD1. Looked up from germline, CDR1 is LNHDA and CDR2 is SQIVND (reference sequence). Trimming took 4 bases from V and 8 from J; bases not matched to a gene: 4. The CDR3 length is 12 residues. Here the CDR3 DNA reads TGTGCCAGTAGTACACAGGGGCCCGAAGCTTTCTTT. Translated: CASSTQGPEAFF.

The V gene is TRBV7-6, the J gene TRBJ2-3; D is possibly TRBD2 (6 bases). In germline, CDR1 is SGHVS, CDR2 FNYEAQ. The CDR3 runs 14 residues. V shed 5 bases and J shed 5 bases, with 14 bases lying between them. The CDR3 DNA follows: TGTGCCAGCAGCCCAAGGGCGCGGGGAGATACGCAGTATTTT. It codes for CASSPRARGDTQYF. Variable domain in full (rest from reference TRBV7-6 and TRBJ2-3): GAGVSQSPRYKVTKRGQDVALRCDPISGHVSLYWYRQALGQGPEFLTYFNYEAQQDKSGLPNDRFSAERPEGSISTLTIQRTEQRDSAMYRCASSPRARGDTQYFGPGTRLTVL.

This chain uses TRBV27 with TRBJ2-7; D unresolved. The CDR3 is 13 residues long. The germline V gene has CDR1 MNHEY and CDR2 SMNVEV (reference sequence). Trimming took off 5 bases at V and 2 bases at J, with 10 bases between the two ends. The CDR3 region has the DNA TGTGCCAGCAGTCGGTCAGGAGCCTACGAGCAGTACTTC. Its protein product is CASSRSGAYEQYF.

This clone was counted a single time. The chain is built from TRBV28 and TRBJ1-2; TRBD1 is a possible D gene (6 bases). V was shortened by 5 bases and J by 5 bases, with 12 bases between the two germline ends. In germline, CDR1 is MDHEN, CDR2 SYDVKM. CDR3 size: 13 residues. This CDR3 reads CASSRLQGYGYTF. In DNA form, the CDR3 reads TGTGCCAGCAGTAGATTACAGGGATATGGCTACACCTTC.